One sample yielded the 20 T cell receptor beta chains listed below, sequenced in a study of blood T cell repertoires in COVID-19. Here immunoSEQ multiplex PCR was the method, and the copy in TCRdb shows in-frame clones only, minus some. The top ten hold 11% of the sample, which has under 95,000 clones, around 80% seen once. Material for sequencing was peripheral blood. The receptors originated from a man aged 65 to 79 with acute or convalescent COVID-19.

This clone was recorded a few times. The V gene is TRBV6-5, the J gene TRBJ2-3, with D unresolved. The germline V gene has CDR1 MNHEY and CDR2 SVGAGI. The CDR3 contains 15 residues. The ends were cut back, 6 bases at V and 1 base at J, with 14 bases in the middle. CDR3 sequence: CASSRSPARTDTQYF. CDR3 bases: TGTGCCAGCAGCCGATCCCCAGCGCGCACAGATACGCAGTATTTT.

V is TRBV5-1 and J is TRBJ2-1, with no clear D. V was shortened by 1 base and J by 6 bases, with 11 bases between the two germline ends. From germline, CDR1 is SGHRS and CDR2 YFSETQ. CDR3 length: 14 amino acids. The CDR3 sequence is CASSLFSPGNEQFF. The CDR3 region has the DNA TGCGCCAGCAGCTTGTTCTCACCCGGCAATGAGCAGTTCTTC.

This chain connects TRBV7-2 to TRBJ2-5; a weak D match, TRBD1 (5 bases). The CDR3 totals 14 residues. Germline lookup yields CDR1 SGHTA and CDR2 FQGNSA. Trimming took 1 base from V and 3 from J, leaving 9 bases between them. The CDR3 nucleotides read TGTGCCAGCAGCTTAGGAGCGACAGAAGAGACCCAGTACTTC. Its protein is CASSLGATEETQYF.

V usage is TRBV30 and J usage is TRBJ2-7; TRBD1 is a possible D gene (5 bases). The V gene's germline CDR1 is GTSNPN and CDR2 SVGIG (reference sequence). The CDR3 covers 11 residues. V was shortened by 4 bases and J by 6 bases, with 10 bases between the two germline ends. CDR3 bases: TGTGCCTGGACTCAGGGTGGCGAGCAGTACTTC. This encodes CAWTQGGEQYF.

Only a few counts were recorded for this clone. The CDR3 DNA reads TGTGCCAGCAGTGGGGCCAGATTCCAAGAGACCCAGTACTTC. Its protein is CASSGARFQETQYF. The chain couples TRBV2 to TRBJ2-5; D is unresolved. Germline V lookup: CDR1 SNHLY, CDR2 FYNNEI. Trimming took 4 bases from V and 1 from J, leaving 10 bases between them. This CDR3 is 14 amino acids long.

The rearrangement joins TRBV5-4 to TRBJ2-6; 10 positions agree with TRBD1. Germline trimming cut 3 bases from V and 4 bases from J; bases unmatched to any gene: 7. Germline loops: CDR1 SGHNT, CDR2 YYREEE (reference sequence). CDR3 length: 17 residues. In DNA, the CDR3 is TGTGCCAGCAGCTCCCCGGGACAGGGGAGCGGGGCCAACGTCCTGACTTTC. Protein product: CASSSPGQGSGANVLTF.

The CDR3 DNA sequence: TGTGCCAGCAGCAGCGGGGGGGCCCGGTTCTTC. It translates to CASSSGGARFF. The chain combines TRBV2 with TRBJ2-1, with 10 nucleotides matching TRBD2. V lost 6 bases and J lost 15; bases outside the gene matches: 5. The CDR3 runs 11 residues. The germline V gene encodes CDR1 SNHLY and CDR2 FYNNEI.

V is TRBV7-2 and J is TRBJ2-3, with 8 nucleotides matching TRBD1. The length of the CDR3 is 13 residues. Germline trimming cut 5 bases from V and 13 bases from J; bases unmatched to any gene: 11. Looked up from germline, CDR1 is SGHTA and CDR2 is FQGNSA. This CDR3 is CASSGRQGPPKYF. The CDR3 region has the DNA TGTGCCAGCAGCGGGCGACAGGGGCCCCCTAAGTATTTT.

V is TRBV7-8 and J is TRBJ1-2, with D perhaps TRBD1 (6 bases). The CDR3 covers 14 residues. Trimming pared 1 base from V and 8 bases from J, leaving 14 bases between. The V gene's germline CDR1 is SGHVS and CDR2 FQNEAQ. This CDR3 is CASSLGEGVRGYTF. The CDR3 nucleotides are TGTGCCAGCAGCTTAGGGGAGGGGGTGAGAGGCTACACCTTC.

There are a few counts of this clone. This chain links TRBV28 with TRBJ2-4; 10 nucleotides line up with TRBD1. V was clipped by 6 bases and J by 0 bases; unmatched bases: 11. The CDR3 length is 18 residues. Germline lookup yields CDR1 MDHEN and CDR2 SYDVKM. CDR3 residues: CASSQETGGYEAKNIQYF. In nucleotides, the CDR3 is TGTGCCAGCAGCCAAGAGACAGGGGGCTATGAAGCCAAAAACATTCAGTACTTC.

The chain recombines TRBV18 with TRBJ2-1; TRBD1 matches 9 bases. CDR3 length: 15 amino acids. Germline trimming cut 6 bases from V and 4 bases from J; bases unmatched to any gene: 7. Germline V gene sequence: CDR1 KGHSH, CDR2 LQKENI. CDR3 DNA: TGTGCCAGCTCGACCGGGACAGGGCTATACAATGAGCAGTTCTTC. It is translated as CASSTGTGLYNEQFF. The full variable domain, its missing parts supplied by reference TRBV18 and TRBJ2-1, is NAGVMQNPRHLVRRRGQEARLRCSPMKGHSHVYWYRQLPEEGLKFMVYLQKENIIDESGMPKERFSAEFPKEGPSILRIQQVVRGDSAAYFCASSTGTGLYNEQFFGPGTRLTVL.

The genes are TRBV3-1 (or the pseudogene TRBV3-2) and TRBJ2-7, with 7 positions matching TRBD2. The trim removed 5 bases at V and 0 bases at J, leaving 4 bases unmatched. The CDR3 totals 14 residues. Germline V gene data show CDR1 as LGHDT and CDR2 as YNNKEL (reference sequence). The CDR3 reads CASSGGGASYEQYF. DNA for the CDR3: TGTGCCAGCAGCGGGGGGGGAGCCTCCTACGAGCAGTACTTC.

This sequence joins TRBV9 and TRBJ1-3; D unclear. Germline CDR1 SGDLS, CDR2 YYNGEE. CDR3 size: 14 residues. V lost 0 bases, J lost 6 bases, and 10 bases lay in between. The CDR3 DNA reads TGTGCCAGCAGCGTAGGGTGGACTCAAAACACCATATATTTT. This translates into CASSVGWTQNTIYF. Drawing the rest from reference TRBV9 and TRBJ1-3, the complete variable domain is DSGVTQTPKHLITATGQRVTLRCSPRSGDLSVYWYQQSLDQGLQFLIQYYNGEERAKGNILERFSAQQFPDLHSELNLSSLELGDSALYFCASSVGWTQNTIYFGEGSWLTVV.

This rearrangement joins TRBV5-6 to TRBJ2-5; 11 positions match TRBD2. This CDR3 spans 17 amino acids. V shed 0 bases, J shed 4 bases, and the junction held 8 bases outside the gene matches. Germline V lookup: CDR1 SGHDT, CDR2 YYEEEE. The CDR3 DNA is TGTGCCAGCAGCTTGGTGGTAGCGGGGGGGCCGGGAGAGACCCAGTACTTC. Protein: CASSLVVAGGPGETQYF.

This clone turned up a few times. CDR3 amino acids: CASSYGQINSPLHF. CDR3 nucleotides: TGTGCCAGCAGTTATGGGCAGATTAATTCACCCCTCCACTTT. The genes are TRBV28 and TRBJ1-6; no clear D. V dropped 4 bases and J dropped 6 bases, with 10 bases sitting between them. This CDR3 has 14 residues. From germline, CDR1 is MDHEN and CDR2 SYDVKM.

In DNA form, the CDR3 reads TGTGCCAGCACCACCGGGACAGGGATGAACTCACCCCTCCACTTT. Amino acids: CASTTGTGMNSPLHF. The rearrangement uses TRBV3-1 (or the pseudogene TRBV3-2) and TRBJ1-6; 9 nucleotides agree with TRBD1. V was pared by 7 bases and J by 10 bases, with 11 bases of the junction left unmatched. CDR1 and CDR2 (germline): LGHDT, YNNKEL (reference sequence). The CDR3 length is 15 residues.

The chain uses TRBV15 and TRBJ2-6; TRBD1 might be the D (5 bases). CDR1 is LNHNV, CDR2 YYDKDF, per germline (reference sequence). V dropped 0 bases and J dropped 2 bases, with 14 bases sitting between them. CDR3 size: 18 residues. The CDR3 nucleotides are TGTGCCACCAGCAGAGAAGAGACAGTCCCAGCTGGGGCCAACGTCCTGACTTTC. Protein product: CATSREETVPAGANVLTF.

This clone was detected a few times. The V call is TRBV22-1, the J call TRBJ2-7; TRBD2 reflects the table's D call only, with no check against the DNA. TRBV22-1 is given as a pseudogene. The CDR3 contains 14 residues. The CDR3 DNA is TGTCCTGGGAACCCGCGGAGCCAACCTTACGAGCAGTACGTC. Its protein is CPGNPRSQPYEQYV.

This chain links TRBV7-9 with TRBJ1-2; D is unclear. CDR1 and CDR2 (germline): SEHNR, FQNEAQ (reference sequence). Trimming cost V 1 base and J 3 bases, with 9 bases left between them. The CDR3 has 14 amino acids. CDR3 coding DNA: TGTGCCAGCAGCTTAGATGCGGGGTACTATGGCTACACCTTC. It yields the protein CASSLDAGYYGYTF.

This clone came up many times. V gene TRBV3-1 (or the pseudogene TRBV3-2) combines with J gene TRBJ2-1, with TRBD2 matching over 11 bases. CDR1 is LGHDT and CDR2 is YNNKEL in the germline V gene (reference sequence). The length of the CDR3 is 14 residues. After removal of 0 bases from V and 14 bases from J, the junction contained 6 bases not matched to a gene. DNA for the CDR3: TGTGCCAGCAGCCAAGATCGGCTAGCGGGGGGTGAGTTCTTC. Amino acid sequence: CASSQDRLAGGEFF.